This T cell receptor beta chain is from a study of blood T cells in healthy people across ages. Study-level points and caveats: Estimates of total diversity, which came from one million sequenced T cells, were considered to be underestimates.

Then a second PCR, running about 6 to 11 cycles, was carried out with a sample-barcoded 5' primer and a J-beta primer mix. TCRdb processed the 5' RACE reads anew with MiXCR; each CDR3 protein has one entry. Of approximately 290,000 distinct CDR3 sequences listed, roughly a quarter are singletons. The CDR3 runs to 12 residues. V gave up 7 bases and J gave up 5 bases, with 11 bases separating them. CDR1 is MDHEN and CDR2 is SYDVKM in the germline V gene. This clonotype was detected a few times. No antigen is known for it. V is TRBV28 and J is TRBJ1-1; the D is unclear. This clonotype originated in a woman aged 70 to 79 in good health. Material: blood. CDR3 DNA: TGTGCCAGCACCATGCTGGGGACTGAAGCTTTCTTT. Its protein is CASTMLGTEAFF.